Listed here is a single T cell receptor beta chain. Spanning March to December 2020, the positive PCR dates came before US Alpha, Beta and Delta variants. The source of the sample is a study of vaccination and CD4 T cells after COVID-19. Across the study: Convalescents were six males and four females, two of them Hispanic.

Germline assignment: CDR1 DFQATT and CDR2 SNEGSKA (reference sequence). V gave up 1 base and J gave up 8 bases; unmatched junction bases: 8. This CDR3 comprises 14 residues. TCRdb independently ran MiXCR on the PCR reads; one entry per CDR3 protein. This table holds just over 20,000 distinct CDR3 sequences, around 58% found once. The gene calls are TRBV20-1 and TRBJ1-2; 9 nucleotides match TRBD1. Specimen: CD4+ T cells from blood, collected before SARS-CoV-2 vaccination. This receptor was taken from a human donor who had recovered from COVID-19. CDR3 loop: CSARVGDRVNGYTF. CDR3 coding DNA: TGCAGTGCTAGAGTAGGGGACAGGGTGAACGGCTACACCTTC.